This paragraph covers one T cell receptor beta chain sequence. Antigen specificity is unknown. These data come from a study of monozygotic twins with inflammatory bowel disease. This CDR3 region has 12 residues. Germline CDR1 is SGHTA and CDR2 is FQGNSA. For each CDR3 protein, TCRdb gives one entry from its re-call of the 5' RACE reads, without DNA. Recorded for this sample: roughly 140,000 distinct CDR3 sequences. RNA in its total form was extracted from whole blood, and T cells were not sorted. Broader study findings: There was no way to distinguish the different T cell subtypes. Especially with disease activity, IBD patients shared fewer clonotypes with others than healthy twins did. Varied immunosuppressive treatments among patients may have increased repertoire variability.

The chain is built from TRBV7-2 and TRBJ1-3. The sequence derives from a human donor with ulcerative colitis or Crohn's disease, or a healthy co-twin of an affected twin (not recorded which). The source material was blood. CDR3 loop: CASNLVGNTIYF.